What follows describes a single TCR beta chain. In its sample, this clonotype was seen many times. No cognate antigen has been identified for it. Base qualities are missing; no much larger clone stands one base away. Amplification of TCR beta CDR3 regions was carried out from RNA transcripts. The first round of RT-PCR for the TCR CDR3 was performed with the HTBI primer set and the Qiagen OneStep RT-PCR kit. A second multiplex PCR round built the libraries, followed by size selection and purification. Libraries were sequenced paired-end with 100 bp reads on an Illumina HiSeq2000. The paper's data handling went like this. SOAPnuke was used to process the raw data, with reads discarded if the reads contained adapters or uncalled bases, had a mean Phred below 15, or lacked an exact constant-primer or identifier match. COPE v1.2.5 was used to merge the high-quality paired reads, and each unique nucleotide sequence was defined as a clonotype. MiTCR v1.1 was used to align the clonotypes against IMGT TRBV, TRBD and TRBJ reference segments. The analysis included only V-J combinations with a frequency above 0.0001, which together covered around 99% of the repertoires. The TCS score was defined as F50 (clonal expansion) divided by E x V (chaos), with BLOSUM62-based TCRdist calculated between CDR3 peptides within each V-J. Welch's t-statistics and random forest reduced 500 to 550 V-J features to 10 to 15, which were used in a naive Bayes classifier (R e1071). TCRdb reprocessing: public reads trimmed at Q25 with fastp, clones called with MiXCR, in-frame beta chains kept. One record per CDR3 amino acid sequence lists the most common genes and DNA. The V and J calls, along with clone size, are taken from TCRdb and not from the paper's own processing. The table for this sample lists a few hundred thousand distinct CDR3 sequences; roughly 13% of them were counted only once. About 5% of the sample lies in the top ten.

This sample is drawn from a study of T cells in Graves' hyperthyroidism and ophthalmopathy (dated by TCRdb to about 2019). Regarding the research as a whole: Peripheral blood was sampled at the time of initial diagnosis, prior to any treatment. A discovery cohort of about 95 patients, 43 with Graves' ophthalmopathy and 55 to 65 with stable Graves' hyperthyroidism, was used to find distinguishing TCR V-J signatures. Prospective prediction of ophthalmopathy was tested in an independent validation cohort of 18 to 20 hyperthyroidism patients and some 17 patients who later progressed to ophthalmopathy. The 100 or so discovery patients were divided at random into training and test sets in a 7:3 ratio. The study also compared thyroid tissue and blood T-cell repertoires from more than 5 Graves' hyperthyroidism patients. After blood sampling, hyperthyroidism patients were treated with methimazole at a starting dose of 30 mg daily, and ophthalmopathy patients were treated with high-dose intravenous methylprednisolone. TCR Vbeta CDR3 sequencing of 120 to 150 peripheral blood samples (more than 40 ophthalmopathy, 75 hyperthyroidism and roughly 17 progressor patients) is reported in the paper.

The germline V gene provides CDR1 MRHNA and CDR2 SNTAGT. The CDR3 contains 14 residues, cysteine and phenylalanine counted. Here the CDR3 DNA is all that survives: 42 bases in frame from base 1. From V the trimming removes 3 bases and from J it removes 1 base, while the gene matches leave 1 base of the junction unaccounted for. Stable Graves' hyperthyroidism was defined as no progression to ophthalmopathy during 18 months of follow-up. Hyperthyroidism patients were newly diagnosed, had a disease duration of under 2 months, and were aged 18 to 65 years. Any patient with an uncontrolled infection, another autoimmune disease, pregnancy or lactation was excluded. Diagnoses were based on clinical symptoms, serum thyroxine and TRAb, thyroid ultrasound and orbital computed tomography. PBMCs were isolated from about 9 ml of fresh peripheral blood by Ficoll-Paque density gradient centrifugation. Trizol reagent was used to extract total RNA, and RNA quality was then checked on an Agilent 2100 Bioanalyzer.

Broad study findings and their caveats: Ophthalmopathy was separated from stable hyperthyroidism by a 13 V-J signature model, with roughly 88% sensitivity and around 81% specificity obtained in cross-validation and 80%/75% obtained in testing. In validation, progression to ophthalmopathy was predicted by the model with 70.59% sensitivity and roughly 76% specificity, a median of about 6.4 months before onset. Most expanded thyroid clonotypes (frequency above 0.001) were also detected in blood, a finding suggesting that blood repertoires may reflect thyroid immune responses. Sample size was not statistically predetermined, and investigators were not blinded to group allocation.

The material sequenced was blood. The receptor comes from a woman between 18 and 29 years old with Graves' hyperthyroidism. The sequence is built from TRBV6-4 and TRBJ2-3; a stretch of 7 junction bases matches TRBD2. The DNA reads TGTGCCAGCAGTGAGGCGGGGGGCACAGATACGCAGTATTTT. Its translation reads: CASSEAGGTDTQYF.